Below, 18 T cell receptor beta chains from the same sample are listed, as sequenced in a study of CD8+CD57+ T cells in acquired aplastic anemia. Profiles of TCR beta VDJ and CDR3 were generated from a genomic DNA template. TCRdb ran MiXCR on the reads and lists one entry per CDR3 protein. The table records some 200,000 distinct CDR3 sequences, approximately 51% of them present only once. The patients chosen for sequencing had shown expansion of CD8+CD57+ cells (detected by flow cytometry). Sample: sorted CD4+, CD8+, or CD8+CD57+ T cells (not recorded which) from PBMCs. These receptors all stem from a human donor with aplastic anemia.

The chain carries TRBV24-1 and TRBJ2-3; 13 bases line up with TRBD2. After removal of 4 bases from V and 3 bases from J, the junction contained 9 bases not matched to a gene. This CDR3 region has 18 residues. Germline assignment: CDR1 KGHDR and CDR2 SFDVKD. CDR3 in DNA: TGTGCCACCAGTGACACTAGCGGGGGGGCGGTTAGAACAGATACGCAGTATTTT. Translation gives CATSDTSGGAVRTDTQYF.

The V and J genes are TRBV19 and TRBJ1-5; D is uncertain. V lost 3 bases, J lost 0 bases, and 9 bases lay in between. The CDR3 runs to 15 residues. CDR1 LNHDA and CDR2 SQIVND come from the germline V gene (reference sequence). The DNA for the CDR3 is TGTGCCAGTAGTATTTCAGACAATAGCAATCAGCCCCAGCATTTT. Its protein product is CASSISDNSNQPQHF.

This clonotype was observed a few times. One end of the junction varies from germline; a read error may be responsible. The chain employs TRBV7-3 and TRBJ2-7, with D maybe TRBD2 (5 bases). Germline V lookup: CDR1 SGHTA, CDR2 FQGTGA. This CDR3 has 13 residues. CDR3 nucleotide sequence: TGTGCCAGCAGCATCGACATACCCGGGGAGCTGTACTTC. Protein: CASSIDIPGELYF.

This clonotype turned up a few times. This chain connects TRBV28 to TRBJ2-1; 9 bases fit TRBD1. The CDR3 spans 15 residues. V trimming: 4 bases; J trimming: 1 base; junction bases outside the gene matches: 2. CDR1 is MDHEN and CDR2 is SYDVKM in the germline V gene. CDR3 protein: CASSSGQGSYNEQFF. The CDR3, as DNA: TGTGCCAGCAGTTCGGGACAGGGATCCTACAATGAGCAGTTCTTC.

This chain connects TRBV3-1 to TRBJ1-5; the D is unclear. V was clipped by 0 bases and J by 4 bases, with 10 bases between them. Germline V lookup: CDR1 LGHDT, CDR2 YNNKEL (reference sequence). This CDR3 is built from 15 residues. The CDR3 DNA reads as TGTGCCAGCAGCCAAGATGGGAGGGAAAATCAGCCCCAGCATTTT. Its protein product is CASSQDGRENQPQHF. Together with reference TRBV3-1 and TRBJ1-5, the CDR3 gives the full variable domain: DTAVSQTPKYLVTQMGNDKSIKCEQNLGHDTMYWYKQDSKKFLKIMFSYNNKELIINETVPNRFSPKSPDKAHLNLHINSLELGDSAVYFCASSQDGRENQPQHFGDGTRLSIL.

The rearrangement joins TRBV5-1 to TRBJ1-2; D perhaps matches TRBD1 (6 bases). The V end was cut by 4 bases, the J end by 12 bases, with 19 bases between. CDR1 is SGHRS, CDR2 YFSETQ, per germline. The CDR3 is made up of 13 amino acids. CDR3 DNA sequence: TGCGCCAGCAGCGCTGGGACATGGTCTGGAAACACCTTC. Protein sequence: CASSAGTWSGNTF. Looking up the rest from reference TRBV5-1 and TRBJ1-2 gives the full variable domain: KAGVTQTPRYLIKTRGQQVTLSCSPISGHRSVSWYQQTPGQGLQFLFEYFSETQRNKGNFPGRFSGRQFSNSRSEMNVSTLELGDSALYLCASSAGTWSGNTFGSGTRLTVV.

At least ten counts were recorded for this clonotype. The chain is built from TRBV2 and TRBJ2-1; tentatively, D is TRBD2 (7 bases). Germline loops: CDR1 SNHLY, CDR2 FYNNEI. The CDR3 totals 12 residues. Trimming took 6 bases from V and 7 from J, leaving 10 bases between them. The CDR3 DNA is TGTGCCAGCAGGGCGGGGGCGAATGAGCAGTTCTTC. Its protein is CASRAGANEQFF.

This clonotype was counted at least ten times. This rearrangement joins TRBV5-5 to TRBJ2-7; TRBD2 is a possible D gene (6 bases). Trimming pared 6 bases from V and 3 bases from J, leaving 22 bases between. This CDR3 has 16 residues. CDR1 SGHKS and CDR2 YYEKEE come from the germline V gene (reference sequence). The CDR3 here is CASTEGVGGVIYEQYF. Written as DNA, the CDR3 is TGTGCCAGCACCGAGGGCGTGGGCGGGGTAATCTACGAGCAGTACTTC.

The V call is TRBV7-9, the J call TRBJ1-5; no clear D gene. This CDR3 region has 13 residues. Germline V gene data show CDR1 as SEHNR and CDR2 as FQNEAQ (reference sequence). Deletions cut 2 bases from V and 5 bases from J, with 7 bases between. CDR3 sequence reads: CASSLMRHQPQHF. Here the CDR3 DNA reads TGTGCCAGCAGCTTAATGCGGCATCAGCCCCAGCATTTT.

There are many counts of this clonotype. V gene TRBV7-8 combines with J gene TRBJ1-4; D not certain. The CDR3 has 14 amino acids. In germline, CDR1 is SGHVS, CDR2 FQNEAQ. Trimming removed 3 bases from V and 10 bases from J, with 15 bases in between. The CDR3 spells CASSFERLSGKLFF. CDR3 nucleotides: TGTGCCAGCAGCTTTGAACGGCTTTCGGGAAAACTGTTTTTT.

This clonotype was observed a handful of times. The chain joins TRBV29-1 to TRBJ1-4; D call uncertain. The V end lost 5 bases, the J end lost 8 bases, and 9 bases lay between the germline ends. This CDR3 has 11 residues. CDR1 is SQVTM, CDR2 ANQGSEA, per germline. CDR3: CSVSEGEKLFF. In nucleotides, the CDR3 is TGCAGCGTTTCGGAAGGAGAAAAACTGTTTTTT.

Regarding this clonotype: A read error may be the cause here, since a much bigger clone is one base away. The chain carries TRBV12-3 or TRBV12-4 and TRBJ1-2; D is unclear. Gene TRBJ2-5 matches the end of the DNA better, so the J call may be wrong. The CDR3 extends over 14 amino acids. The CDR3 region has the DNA TGTGCCAGCTGCCCGGGCCCCCTGCAGGAGACCCAGTACTTC. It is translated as CASCPGPLQETQYF.

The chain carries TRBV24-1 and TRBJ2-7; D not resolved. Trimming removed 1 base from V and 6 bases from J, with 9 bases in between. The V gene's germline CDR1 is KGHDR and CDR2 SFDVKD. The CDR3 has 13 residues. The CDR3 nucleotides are TGTGCCACCAGTGATTTAAACGGACGCGAGCAGTACTTC. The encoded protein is CATSDLNGREQYF.

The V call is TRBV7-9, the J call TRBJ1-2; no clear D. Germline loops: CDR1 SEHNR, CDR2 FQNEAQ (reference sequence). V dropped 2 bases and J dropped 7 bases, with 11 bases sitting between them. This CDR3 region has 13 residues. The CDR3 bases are TGTGCCAGCAGCTTAACAAGTAGTCCTGGCTACACCTTC. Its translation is CASSLTSSPGYTF.

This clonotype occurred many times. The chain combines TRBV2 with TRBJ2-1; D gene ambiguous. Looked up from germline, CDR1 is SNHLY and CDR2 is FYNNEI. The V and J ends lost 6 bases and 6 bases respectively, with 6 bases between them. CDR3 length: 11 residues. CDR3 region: CASRLSNEQFF. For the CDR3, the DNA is TGTGCCAGCAGATTGAGCAATGAGCAGTTCTTC.

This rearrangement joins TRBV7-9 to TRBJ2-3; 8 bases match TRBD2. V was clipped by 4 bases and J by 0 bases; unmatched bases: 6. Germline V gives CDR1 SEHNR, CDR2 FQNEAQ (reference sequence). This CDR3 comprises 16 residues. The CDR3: CASSSETSESTDTQYF. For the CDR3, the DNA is TGTGCCAGCAGCTCAGAGACTAGCGAGAGCACAGATACGCAGTATTTT.

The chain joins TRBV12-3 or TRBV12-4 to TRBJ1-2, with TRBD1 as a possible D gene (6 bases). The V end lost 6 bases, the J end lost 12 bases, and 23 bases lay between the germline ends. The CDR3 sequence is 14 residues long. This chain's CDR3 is CASREDRPVSGNTF. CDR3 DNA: TGTGCCAGCAGAGAGGACAGACCGGTCTCTGGAAACACCTTC.

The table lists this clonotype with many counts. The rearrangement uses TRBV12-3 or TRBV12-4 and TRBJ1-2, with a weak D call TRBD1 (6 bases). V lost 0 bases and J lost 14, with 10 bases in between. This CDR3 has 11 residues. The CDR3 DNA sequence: TGTGCCAGCAGTTTAGCCCGGGGGCAGACCTTC. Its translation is CASSLARGQTF.